The 3 T cell receptor beta chains below were found in one sample sequenced in a study of blood T cell repertoires in COVID-19. Data came from immunoSEQ multiplex PCR; TCRdb stores just in-frame clones and leaves some out. Of over 200,000 clones listed, approximately 80% were seen once; the top ten hold around 18%. Sequences were obtained from peripheral blood. The receptors derive from a woman at least 80 years old with active or convalescent COVID-19.

V gene TRBV7-6 combines with J gene TRBJ2-1; TRBD2 agrees at 9 bases. Germline V gene data show CDR1 as SGHVS and CDR2 as FNYEAQ. The CDR3 runs 16 residues. Losses at the gene ends were 3 bases for V and 0 bases for J; bases not matched to a gene: 3. The CDR3 loop reads CASSLSGGHSYNEQFF. The CDR3 DNA reads TGTGCCAGCAGCTTGAGCGGGGGGCACTCCTACAATGAGCAGTTCTTC. Full variable domain (missing parts from reference TRBV7-6 and TRBJ2-1): GAGVSQSPRYKVTKRGQDVALRCDPISGHVSLYWYRQALGQGPEFLTYFNYEAQQDKSGLPNDRFSAERPEGSISTLTIQRTEQRDSAMYRCASSLSGGHSYNEQFFGPGTRLTVL.

This sequence joins TRBV12-5 and TRBJ1-1, with D possibly being TRBD1 (6 bases). Trimming left V 1 base short and J 3 bases short, with 30 bases between. CDR3 size: 21 residues. Germline values: CDR1 LGHNT, CDR2 FRNRAP. DNA for the CDR3: TGTGCTAGTGGTTTGGCCGTAGACAGGACGAGAAAGTGGGGTCTCGACACTGAAGCTTTCTTT. This gives the protein CASGLAVDRTRKWGLDTEAFF.

This chain uses TRBV6-4 with TRBJ2-3; 10 positions match TRBD2. CDR1 and CDR2 from the germline V gene are MRHNA and SNTAGT. CDR3 length: 16 residues. Germline trimming cut 5 bases from V and 1 base from J; bases unmatched to any gene: 6. CDR3 bases: TGTGCCAGCAGTCGGCTAGCGGGGGCCCGCACAGATACGCAGTATTTT. As protein: CASSRLAGARTDTQYF.